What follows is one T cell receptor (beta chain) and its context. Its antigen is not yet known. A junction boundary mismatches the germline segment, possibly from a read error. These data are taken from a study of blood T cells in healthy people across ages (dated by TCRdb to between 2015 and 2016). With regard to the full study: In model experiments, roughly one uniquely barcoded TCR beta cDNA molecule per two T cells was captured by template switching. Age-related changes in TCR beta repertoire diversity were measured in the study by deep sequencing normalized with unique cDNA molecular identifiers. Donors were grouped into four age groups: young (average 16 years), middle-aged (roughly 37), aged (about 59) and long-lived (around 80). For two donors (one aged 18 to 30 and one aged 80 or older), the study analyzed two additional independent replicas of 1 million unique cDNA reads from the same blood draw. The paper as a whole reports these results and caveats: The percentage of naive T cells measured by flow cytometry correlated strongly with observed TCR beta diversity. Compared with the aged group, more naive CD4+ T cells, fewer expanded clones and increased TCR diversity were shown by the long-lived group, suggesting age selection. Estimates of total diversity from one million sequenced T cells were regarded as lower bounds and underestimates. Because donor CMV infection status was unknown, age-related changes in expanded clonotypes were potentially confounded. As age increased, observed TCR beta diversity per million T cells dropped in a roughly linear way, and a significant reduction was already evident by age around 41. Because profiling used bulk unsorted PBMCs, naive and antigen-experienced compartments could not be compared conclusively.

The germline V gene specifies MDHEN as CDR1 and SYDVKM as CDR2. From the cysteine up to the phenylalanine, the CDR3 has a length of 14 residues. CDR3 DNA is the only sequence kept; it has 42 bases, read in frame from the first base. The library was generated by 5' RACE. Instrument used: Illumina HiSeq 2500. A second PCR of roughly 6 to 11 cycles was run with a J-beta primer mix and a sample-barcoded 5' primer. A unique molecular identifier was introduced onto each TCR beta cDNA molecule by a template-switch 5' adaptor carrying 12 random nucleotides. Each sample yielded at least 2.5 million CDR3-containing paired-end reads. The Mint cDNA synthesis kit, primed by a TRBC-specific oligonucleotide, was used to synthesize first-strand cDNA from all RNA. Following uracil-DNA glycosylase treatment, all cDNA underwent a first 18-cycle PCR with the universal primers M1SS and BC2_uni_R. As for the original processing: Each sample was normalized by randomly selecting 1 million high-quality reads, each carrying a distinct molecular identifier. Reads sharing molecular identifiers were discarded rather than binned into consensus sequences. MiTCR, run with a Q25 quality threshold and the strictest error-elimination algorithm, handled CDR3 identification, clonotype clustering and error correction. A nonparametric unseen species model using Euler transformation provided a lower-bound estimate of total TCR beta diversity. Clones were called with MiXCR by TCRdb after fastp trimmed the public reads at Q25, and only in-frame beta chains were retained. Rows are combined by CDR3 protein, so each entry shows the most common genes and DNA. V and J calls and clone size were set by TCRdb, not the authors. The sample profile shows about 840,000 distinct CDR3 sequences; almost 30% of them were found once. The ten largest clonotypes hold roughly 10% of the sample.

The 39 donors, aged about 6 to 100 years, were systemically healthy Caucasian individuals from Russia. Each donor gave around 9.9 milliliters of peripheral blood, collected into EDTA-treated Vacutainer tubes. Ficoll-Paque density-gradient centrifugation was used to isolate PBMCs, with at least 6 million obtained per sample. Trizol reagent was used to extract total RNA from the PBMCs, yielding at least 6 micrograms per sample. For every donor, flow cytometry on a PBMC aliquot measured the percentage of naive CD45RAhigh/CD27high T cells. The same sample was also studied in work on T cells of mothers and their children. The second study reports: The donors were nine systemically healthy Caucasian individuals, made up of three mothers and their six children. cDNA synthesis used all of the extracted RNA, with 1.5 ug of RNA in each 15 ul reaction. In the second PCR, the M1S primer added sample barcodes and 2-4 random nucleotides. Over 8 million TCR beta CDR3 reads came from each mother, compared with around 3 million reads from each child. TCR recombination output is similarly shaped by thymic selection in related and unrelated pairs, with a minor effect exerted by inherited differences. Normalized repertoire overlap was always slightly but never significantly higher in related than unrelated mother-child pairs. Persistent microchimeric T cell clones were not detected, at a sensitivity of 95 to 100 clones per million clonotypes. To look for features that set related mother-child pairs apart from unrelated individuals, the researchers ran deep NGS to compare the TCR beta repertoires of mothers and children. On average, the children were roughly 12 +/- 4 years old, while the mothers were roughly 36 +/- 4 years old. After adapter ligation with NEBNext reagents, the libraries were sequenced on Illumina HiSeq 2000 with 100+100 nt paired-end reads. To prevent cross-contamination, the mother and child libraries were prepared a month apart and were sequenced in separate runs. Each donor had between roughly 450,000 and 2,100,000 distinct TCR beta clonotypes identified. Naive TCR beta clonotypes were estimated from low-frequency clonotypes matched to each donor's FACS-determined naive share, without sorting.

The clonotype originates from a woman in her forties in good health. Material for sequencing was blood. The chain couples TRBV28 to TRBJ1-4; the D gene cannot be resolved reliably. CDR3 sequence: CASRLSQIYEKLFF. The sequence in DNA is TGTGCCAGCAGGTTATCACAGATATATGAAAAACTGTTTTTT. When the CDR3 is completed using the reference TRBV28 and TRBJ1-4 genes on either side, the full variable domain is DVKVTQSSRYLVKRTGEKVFLECVQDMDHENMFWYRQDPGLGLRLIYFSYDVKMKEKGDIPEGYSVSREKKERFSLILESASTNQTSMYLCASRLSQIYEKLFFGSGTQLSVL.